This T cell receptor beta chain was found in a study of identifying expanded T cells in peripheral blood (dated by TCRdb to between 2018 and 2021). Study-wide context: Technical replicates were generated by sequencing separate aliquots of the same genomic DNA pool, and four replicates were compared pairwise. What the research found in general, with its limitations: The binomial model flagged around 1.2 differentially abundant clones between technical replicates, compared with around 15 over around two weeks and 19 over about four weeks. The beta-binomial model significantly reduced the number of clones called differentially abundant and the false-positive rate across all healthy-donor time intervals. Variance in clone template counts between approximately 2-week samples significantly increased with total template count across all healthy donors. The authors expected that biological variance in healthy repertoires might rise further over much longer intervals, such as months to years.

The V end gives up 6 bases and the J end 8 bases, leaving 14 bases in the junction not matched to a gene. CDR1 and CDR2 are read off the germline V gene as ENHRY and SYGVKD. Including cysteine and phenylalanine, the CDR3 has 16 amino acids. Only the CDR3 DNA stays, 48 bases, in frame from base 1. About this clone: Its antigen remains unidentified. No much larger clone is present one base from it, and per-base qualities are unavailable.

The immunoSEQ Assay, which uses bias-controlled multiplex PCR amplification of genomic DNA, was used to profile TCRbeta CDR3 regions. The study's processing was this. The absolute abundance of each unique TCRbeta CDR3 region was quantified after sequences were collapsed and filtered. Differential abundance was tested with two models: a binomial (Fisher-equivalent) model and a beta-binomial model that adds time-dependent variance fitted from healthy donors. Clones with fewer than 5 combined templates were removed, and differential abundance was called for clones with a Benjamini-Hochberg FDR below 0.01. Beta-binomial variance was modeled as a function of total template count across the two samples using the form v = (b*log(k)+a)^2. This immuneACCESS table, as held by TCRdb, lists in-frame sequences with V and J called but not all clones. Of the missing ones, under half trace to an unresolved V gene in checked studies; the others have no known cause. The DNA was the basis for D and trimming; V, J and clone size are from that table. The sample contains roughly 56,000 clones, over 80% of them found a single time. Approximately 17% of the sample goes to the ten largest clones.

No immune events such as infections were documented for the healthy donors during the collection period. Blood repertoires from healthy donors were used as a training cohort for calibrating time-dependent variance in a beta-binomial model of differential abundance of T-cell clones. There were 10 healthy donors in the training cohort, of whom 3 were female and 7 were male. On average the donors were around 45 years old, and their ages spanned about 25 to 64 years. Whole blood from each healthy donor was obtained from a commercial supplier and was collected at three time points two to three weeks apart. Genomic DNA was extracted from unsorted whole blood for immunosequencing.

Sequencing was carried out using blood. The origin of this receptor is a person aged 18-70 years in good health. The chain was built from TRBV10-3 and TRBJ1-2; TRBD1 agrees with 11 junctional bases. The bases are TGTGCCATCAGGCCCTCGGGGGACAGGGGGGACTGGGGCTACACCTTC. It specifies CAIRPSGDRGDWGYTF.